This is a list of T cell receptor beta chains from one sample in a study of shared clonotypes between healthy human individuals. The table came from immunoSEQ multiplex PCR; TCRdb's copy has only in-frame clones and leaves some out. The top ten clones hold roughly 43% of a sample with some 89,000 clones, roughly 69% of them seen once. The sample taken for sequencing was memory CD8+ T cells sorted from blood. These receptors were obtained from a man aged 25-40 years in good health. The CDR3 runs from the conserved cysteine through the conserved F or W. Each record gives: CDR3 DNA, CDR3 protein, CDR3 length, clone size, V gene, J gene, D gene. D genes are given only for firm matches. For some rows the clone size is stated as once, few or many, or as a class when expanded; others skip it.

DNA: TGTGCCAGCAGTTTATACCGGGACAGCTCTGGAAACACCATATATTTT
CDR3: CASSLYRDSSGNTIYF
length: 16
size: NA
V: TRBV28
J: TRBJ1-3
D: TRBD1

DNA: TGTGCCAGCAGTGACTCGTCTAGCGGTAGCTCCTACAATGAGCAGTTCTTC
CDR3: CASSDSSSGSSYNEQFF
length: 17
size: NA
V: TRBV6-4
J: TRBJ2-1
D: TRBD2

DNA: TGTGCCAGCAGTGGGACAGGGCTCGAAAACATTCAGTACTTC
CDR3: CASSGTGLENIQYF
length: 14
size: NA
V: TRBV2
J: TRBJ2-4
D: TRBD1

DNA: TGCAGCGTGGCCGGGACAACCCGCACAGATACGCAGTATTTT
CDR3: CSVAGTTRTDTQYF
length: 14
size: NA
V: TRBV29-1
J: TRBJ2-3
D: NA

DNA: TGTGCCTGGACAGGTCCAACAGGGGCCGGGGGTGAAAAACTGTTTTTT
CDR3: CAWTGPTGAGGEKLFF
length: 16
size: NA
V: TRBV30
J: TRBJ1-4
D: TRBD1

DNA: TGTGCCAGCAGTGAAAGGGGACAAGGCACAGATACGCAGTATTTT
CDR3: CASSERGQGTDTQYF
length: 15
size: NA
V: TRBV6-4
J: TRBJ2-3
D: NA

DNA: TGTGCCAGCAGGGACATGACCTACGAGCAGTACTTC
CDR3: CASRDMTYEQYF
length: 12
size: many
V: TRBV28
J: TRBJ2-7
D: NA

DNA: TGTGCCAGCAGTGTAAGAGTTCCCGGGGAGCTGTTTTTT
CDR3: CASSVRVPGELFF
length: 13
size: NA
V: TRBV2
J: TRBJ2-2
D: NA

DNA: TGTGCCAGCAGTTTAGTCCCGGGACTAGCGGGAGTGAATGAGCAGTTCTTC
CDR3: CASSLVPGLAGVNEQFF
length: 17
size: NA
V: TRBV27
J: TRBJ2-1
D: TRBD2

DNA: TGCGCCAGCAGTTCGGGAGCGGGCTACGAGCAGTACTTC
CDR3: CASSSGAGYEQYF
length: 13
size: NA
V: TRBV10-2
J: TRBJ2-7
D: NA

DNA: TGTGCCAGCAGCCACTACCCAGGGGCGGTCCCCGGGGAGCTGTTTTTT
CDR3: CASSHYPGAVPGELFF
length: 16
size: NA
V: TRBV14
J: TRBJ2-2
D: NA

DNA: TGTGCCATCAAGGTAAGAAGTATTTATCAAGAGACCCAGTACTTC
CDR3: CAIKVRSIYQETQYF
length: 15
size: NA
V: TRBV10-3
J: TRBJ2-5
D: NA

DNA: TGCGCCAGCAGCGCCAATAAGGGGGGACAGGGGGCCAATGAGCAGTTCTTC
CDR3: CASSANKGGQGANEQFF
length: 17
size: once
V: TRBV10-1
J: TRBJ2-1
D: TRBD1

DNA: TGCGCCAGCAGCCGCGGGGCGACTGTCATCGAGCAGTACTTC
CDR3: CASSRGATVIEQYF
length: 14
size: NA
V: TRBV5-1
J: TRBJ2-7
D: NA

DNA: TGTGCCAGCCAATTGGGCGGCGAGACCCAGTACTTC
CDR3: CASQLGGETQYF
length: 12
size: NA
V: TRBV6-6
J: TRBJ2-5
D: NA

DNA: TGCGCCAGCAGCCAAGACCGGGCGGCCGAGCAGTACTTC
CDR3: CASSQDRAAEQYF
length: 13
size: NA
V: TRBV4-3
J: TRBJ2-7
D: NA

DNA: TGTGCCAGCAGTGAAAGGGAGAAAGATACGCAGTATTTT
CDR3: CASSEREKDTQYF
length: 13
size: NA
V: TRBV2
J: TRBJ2-3
D: NA

DNA: TGTGCCAGCAGCTTGGTTTTAGCGGGAGGAGGAACAGATACGCAGTATTTT
CDR3: CASSLVLAGGGTDTQYF
length: 17
size: NA
V: TRBV5-4
J: TRBJ2-3
D: TRBD2

DNA: TGTGCCAGCGGGCTAGCGGGGGCGAACGAGCAGTTCTTC
CDR3: CASGLAGANEQFF
length: 13
size: few
V: TRBV6-4
J: TRBJ2-1
D: TRBD2

DNA: TGTGCCAGCAGTCCAGTTTGGGACCGCTATGGCTACACCTTC
CDR3: CASSPVWDRYGYTF
length: 14
size: NA
V: TRBV7-9
J: TRBJ1-2
D: NA

DNA: TGTGCCAGCAGCTTCCGGGACAGATACACAGATACGCAGTATTTT
CDR3: CASSFRDRYTDTQYF
length: 15
size: few
V: TRBV7-3
J: TRBJ2-3
D: TRBD1

DNA: TGCGCCAGCAACCGGGGCGGGAGCACAGATACGCAGTATTTT
CDR3: CASNRGGSTDTQYF
length: 14
size: NA
V: TRBV5-1
J: TRBJ2-3
D: NA

DNA: TGTGCCAGAGGAAACTCGGGGAAAAGCAATCAGCCCCAGCATTTT
CDR3: CARGNSGKSNQPQHF
length: 15
size: NA
V: TRBV7-6
J: TRBJ1-5
D: NA

DNA: TGTGCCAGCAGTGAATCGATCAGGAGGGGCACTGAAGCTTTCTTT
CDR3: CASSESIRRGTEAFF
length: 15
size: few
V: TRBV6-1
J: TRBJ1-1
D: NA

DNA: TGTGCCAGCAGCTCCCGGGACAGGGGACCAGATACGCAGTATTTT
CDR3: CASSSRDRGPDTQYF
length: 15
size: NA
V: TRBV5-6
J: TRBJ2-3
D: TRBD1

DNA: TGTGCCAGTAGTATAGCCAAAGGCGGGTTTGATCAGCCCCAGCATTTT
CDR3: CASSIAKGGFDQPQHF
length: 16
size: NA
V: TRBV19
J: TRBJ1-5
D: NA

DNA: TGTGCCAGCAGCCGGCCCAGGGGGGAGGACACCATATATTTT
CDR3: CASSRPRGEDTIYF
length: 14
size: few
V: TRBV25-1
J: TRBJ1-3
D: TRBD1

DNA: TGTGCCAGTAGTGCACAGGGGGTAGGCCATCAGCCCCAGCATTTT
CDR3: CASSAQGVGHQPQHF
length: 15
size: NA
V: TRBV19
J: TRBJ1-5
D: TRBD1

DNA: TGTGCCAGCAGCCAATATCCAGGCACAGATACGCAGTATTTT
CDR3: CASSQYPGTDTQYF
length: 14
size: NA
V: TRBV16
J: TRBJ2-3
D: NA

DNA: TGTGCCAGCAGTTCTTGGGGGGTGTCGGGCAATGAGCAGTTCTTC
CDR3: CASSSWGVSGNEQFF
length: 15
size: NA
V: TRBV28
J: TRBJ2-1
D: NA

DNA: TGCAGCGTTCCCTCCGGGGAGCTGTTTTTT
CDR3: CSVPSGELFF
length: 10
size: NA
V: TRBV29-1
J: TRBJ2-2
D: NA

DNA: TGCGCCAGCAGCCAAGCATCCGACAGGGTGCTTTTCTTCGGAAACACCATATATTTT
CDR3: CASSQASDRVLFFGNTIYF
length: 19
size: NA
V: TRBV4-3
J: TRBJ1-3
D: TRBD1

DNA: TGTGCCAGCAGCTTAGTCCCCGGACAAGAGCCTCACAATGAGCAGTTCTTC
CDR3: CASSLVPGQEPHNEQFF
length: 17
size: NA
V: TRBV7-9
J: TRBJ2-1
D: NA

DNA: TGTGCCAGCAGCTACGGGGGTTACACCGGGGAGCTGTTTTTT
CDR3: CASSYGGYTGELFF
length: 14
size: NA
V: TRBV11-2
J: TRBJ2-2
D: NA

DNA: TGTGCCAGCAGTGAAGTTGGCTACGAGCAGTACTTC
CDR3: CASSEVGYEQYF
length: 12
size: NA
V: TRBV6-1
J: TRBJ2-7
D: NA

DNA: TGTGCCAGCTCGAACAGGGGCCCTAGCACAGATACGCAGTATTTT
CDR3: CASSNRGPSTDTQYF
length: 15
size: NA
V: TRBV18
J: TRBJ2-3
D: TRBD1

DNA: TGTGCCAGCAGTTTTGTCGGCAACTTAGTTACTGAAGCTTTCTTT
CDR3: CASSFVGNLVTEAFF
length: 15
size: NA
V: TRBV28
J: TRBJ1-1
D: NA

DNA: TGTGCCAGCCGGGACAATTACAATGAGCAGTTCTTC
CDR3: CASRDNYNEQFF
length: 12
size: once
V: TRBV6-6
J: TRBJ2-1
D: NA

DNA: TGCGCCAGCAGCTCGTTAGGACTAGCGGACAATGAGCAGTTCTTC
CDR3: CASSSLGLADNEQFF
length: 15
size: many
V: TRBV5-1
J: TRBJ2-1
D: TRBD2

DNA: TGCGCCAGCAGCCACCGGACTAGCGGGAACTACAATGAGCAGTTCTTC
CDR3: CASSHRTSGNYNEQFF
length: 16
size: medium-sized
V: TRBV4-1
J: TRBJ2-1
D: TRBD2

DNA: TGTGCCAGCAGCTCGATAGGGGGTCGCACCGGGGAGCTGTTTTTT
CDR3: CASSSIGGRTGELFF
length: 15
size: few
V: TRBV7-3
J: TRBJ2-2
D: NA